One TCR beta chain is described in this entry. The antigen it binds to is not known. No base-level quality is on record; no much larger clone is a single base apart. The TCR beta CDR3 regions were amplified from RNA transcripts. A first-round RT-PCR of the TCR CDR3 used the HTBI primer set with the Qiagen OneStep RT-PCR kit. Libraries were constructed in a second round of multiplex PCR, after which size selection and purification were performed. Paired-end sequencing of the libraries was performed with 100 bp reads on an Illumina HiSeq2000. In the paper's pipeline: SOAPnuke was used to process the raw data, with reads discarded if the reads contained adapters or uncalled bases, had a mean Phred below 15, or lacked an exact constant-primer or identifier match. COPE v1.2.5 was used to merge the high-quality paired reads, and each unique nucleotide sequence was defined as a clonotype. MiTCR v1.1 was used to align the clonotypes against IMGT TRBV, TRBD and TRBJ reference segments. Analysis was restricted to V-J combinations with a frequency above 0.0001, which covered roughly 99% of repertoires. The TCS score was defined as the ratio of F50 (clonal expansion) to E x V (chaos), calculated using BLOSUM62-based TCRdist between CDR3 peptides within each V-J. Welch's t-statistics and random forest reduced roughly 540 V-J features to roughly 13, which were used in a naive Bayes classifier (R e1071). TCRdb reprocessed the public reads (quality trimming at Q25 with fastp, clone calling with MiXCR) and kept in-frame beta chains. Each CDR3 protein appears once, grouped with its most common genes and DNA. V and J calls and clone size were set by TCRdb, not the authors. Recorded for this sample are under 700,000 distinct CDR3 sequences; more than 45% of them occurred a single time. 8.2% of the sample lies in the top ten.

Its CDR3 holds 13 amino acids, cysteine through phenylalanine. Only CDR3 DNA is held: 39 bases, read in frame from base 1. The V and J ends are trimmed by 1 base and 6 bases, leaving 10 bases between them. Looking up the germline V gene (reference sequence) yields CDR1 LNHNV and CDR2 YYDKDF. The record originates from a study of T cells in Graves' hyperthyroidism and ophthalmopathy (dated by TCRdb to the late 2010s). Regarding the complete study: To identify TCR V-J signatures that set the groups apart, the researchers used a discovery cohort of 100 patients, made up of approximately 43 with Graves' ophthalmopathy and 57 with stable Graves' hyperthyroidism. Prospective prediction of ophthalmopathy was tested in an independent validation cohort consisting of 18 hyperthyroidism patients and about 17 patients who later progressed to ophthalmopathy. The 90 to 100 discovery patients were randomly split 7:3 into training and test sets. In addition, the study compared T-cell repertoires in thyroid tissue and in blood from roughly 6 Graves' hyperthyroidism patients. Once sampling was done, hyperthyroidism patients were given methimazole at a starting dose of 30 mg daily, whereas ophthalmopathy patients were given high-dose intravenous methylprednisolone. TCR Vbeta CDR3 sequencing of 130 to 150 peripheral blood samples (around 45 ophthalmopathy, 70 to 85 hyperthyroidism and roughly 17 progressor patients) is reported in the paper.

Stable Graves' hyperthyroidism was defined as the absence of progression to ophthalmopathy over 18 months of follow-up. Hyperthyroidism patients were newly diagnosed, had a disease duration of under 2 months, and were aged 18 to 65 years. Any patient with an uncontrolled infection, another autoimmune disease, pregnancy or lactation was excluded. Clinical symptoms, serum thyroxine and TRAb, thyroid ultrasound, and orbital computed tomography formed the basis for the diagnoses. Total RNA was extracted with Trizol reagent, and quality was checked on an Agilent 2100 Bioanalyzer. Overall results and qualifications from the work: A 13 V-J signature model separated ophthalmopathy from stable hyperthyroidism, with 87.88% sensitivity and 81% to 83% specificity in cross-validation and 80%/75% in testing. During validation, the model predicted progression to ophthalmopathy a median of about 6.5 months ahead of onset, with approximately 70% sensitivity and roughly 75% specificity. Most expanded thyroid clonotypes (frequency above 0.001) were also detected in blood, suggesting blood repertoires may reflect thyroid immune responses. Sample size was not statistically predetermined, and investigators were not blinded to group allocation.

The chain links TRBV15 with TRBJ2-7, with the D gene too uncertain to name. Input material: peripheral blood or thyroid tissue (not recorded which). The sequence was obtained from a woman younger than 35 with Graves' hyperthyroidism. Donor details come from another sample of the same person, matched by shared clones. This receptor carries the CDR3 CATSRVSPTEQYF. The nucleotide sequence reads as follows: TGTGCCACCAGCAGAGTCAGTCCTACCGAGCAGTACTTC. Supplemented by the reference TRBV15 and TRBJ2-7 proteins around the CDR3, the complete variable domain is DAMVIQNPRYQVTQFGKPVTLSCSQTLNHNVMYWYQQKSSQAPKLLFHYYDKDFNNEADTPDNFQSRRPNTSFCFLDIRSPGLGDTAMYLCATSRVSPTEQYFGPGTRLTVT.